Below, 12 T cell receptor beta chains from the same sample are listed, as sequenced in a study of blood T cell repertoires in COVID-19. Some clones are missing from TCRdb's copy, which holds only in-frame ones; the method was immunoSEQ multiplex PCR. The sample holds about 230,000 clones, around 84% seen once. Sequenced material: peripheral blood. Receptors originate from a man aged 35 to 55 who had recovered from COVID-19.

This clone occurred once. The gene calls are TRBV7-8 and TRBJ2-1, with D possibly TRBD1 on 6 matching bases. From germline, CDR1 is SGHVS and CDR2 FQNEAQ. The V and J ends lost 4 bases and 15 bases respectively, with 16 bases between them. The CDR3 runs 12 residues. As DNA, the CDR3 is TGTGCCAGCAGCTCAAATAACAGGGCCCTGTTCTTC. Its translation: CASSSNNRALFF.

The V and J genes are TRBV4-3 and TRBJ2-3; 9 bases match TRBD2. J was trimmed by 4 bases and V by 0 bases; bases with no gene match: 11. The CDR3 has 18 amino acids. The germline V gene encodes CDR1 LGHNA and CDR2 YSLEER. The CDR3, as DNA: TGCGCCAGCAGCCAAGATCATTCCTCTAGCGGGGTTCCAGATACGCAGTATTTT. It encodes CASSQDHSSSGVPDTQYF.

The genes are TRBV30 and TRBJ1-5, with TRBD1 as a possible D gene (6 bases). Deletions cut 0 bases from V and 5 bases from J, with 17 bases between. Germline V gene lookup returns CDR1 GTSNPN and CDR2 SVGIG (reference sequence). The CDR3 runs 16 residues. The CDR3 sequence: CAWSVGGNYEDQPQHF. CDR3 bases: TGTGCCTGGAGTGTAGGGGGTAATTATGAGGATCAGCCCCAGCATTTT.

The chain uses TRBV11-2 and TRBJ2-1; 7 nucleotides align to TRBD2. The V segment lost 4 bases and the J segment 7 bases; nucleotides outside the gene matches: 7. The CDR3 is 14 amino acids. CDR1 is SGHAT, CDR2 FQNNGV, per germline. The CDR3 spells CASSSLAFRNEQFF. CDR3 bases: TGTGCCAGCAGCTCACTAGCGTTTCGGAATGAGCAGTTCTTC.

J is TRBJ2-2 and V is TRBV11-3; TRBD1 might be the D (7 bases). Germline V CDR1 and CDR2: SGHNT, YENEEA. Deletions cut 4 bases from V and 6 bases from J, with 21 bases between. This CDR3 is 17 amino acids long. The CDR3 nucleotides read TGTGCCAGCAGCTCATCCCCGGAGGGGGCGAAATCCGGGGAGCTGTTTTTT. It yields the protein CASSSSPEGAKSGELFF.

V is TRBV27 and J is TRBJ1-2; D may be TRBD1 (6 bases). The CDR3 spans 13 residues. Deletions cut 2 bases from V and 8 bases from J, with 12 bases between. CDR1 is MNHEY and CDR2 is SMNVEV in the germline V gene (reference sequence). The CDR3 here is CASSLGGLLGYTF. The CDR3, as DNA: TGTGCCAGCAGTTTAGGGGGCCTCTTGGGCTACACCTTC.

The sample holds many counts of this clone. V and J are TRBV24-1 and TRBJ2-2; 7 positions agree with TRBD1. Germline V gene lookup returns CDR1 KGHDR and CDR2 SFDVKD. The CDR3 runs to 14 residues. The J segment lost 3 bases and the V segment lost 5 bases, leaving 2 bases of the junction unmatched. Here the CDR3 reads CATSATGYTGELFF. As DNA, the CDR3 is TGTGCCACCAGTGCGACAGGGTACACCGGGGAGCTGTTTTTT.

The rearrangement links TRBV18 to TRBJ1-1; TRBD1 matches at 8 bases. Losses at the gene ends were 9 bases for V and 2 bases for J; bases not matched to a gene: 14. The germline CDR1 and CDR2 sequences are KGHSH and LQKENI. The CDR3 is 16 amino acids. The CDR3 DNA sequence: TGTGCCAGTTCGGACAGGGCACTGAACTTAAACACTGAAGCTTTCTTT. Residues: CASSDRALNLNTEAFF. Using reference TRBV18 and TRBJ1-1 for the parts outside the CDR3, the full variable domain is NAGVMQNPRHLVRRRGQEARLRCSPMKGHSHVYWYRQLPEEGLKFMVYLQKENIIDESGMPKERFSAEFPKEGPSILRIQQVVRGDSAAYFCASSDRALNLNTEAFFGQGTRLTVV.

The chain's CDR3 is CAISESGQGGPRAFF. The CDR3 DNA is TGTGCCATCAGTGAGTCGGGACAGGGGGGACCCCGAGCTTTCTTT. The genes are TRBV10-3 and TRBJ1-1; 11 bases match TRBD1. The CDR3 contains 15 residues. The germline CDR1 and CDR2 sequences are ENHRY and SYGVKD. The junction had 7 bases not matched to a gene; V was cut back by 0 bases and J by 10 bases.

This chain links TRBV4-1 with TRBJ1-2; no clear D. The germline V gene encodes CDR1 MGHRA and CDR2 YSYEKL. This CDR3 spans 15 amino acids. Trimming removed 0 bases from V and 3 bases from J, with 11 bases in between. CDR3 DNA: TGCGCCAGCAGCCAAGATATAACAGAGTACTATGGCTACACCTTC. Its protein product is CASSQDITEYYGYTF.

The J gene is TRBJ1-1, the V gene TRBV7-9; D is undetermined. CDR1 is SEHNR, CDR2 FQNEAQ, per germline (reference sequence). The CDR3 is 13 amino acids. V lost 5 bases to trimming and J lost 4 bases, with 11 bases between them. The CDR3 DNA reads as TGTGCCAGCAGCGGGTCGGAGGGCACTGAAGCTTTCTTT. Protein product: CASSGSEGTEAFF.

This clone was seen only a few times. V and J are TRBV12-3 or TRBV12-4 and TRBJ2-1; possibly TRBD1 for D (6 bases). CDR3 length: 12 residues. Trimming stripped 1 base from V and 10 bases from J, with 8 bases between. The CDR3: CASSLGTAEQFF. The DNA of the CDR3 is TGTGCCAGCAGTTTAGGGACAGCAGAGCAGTTCTTC.